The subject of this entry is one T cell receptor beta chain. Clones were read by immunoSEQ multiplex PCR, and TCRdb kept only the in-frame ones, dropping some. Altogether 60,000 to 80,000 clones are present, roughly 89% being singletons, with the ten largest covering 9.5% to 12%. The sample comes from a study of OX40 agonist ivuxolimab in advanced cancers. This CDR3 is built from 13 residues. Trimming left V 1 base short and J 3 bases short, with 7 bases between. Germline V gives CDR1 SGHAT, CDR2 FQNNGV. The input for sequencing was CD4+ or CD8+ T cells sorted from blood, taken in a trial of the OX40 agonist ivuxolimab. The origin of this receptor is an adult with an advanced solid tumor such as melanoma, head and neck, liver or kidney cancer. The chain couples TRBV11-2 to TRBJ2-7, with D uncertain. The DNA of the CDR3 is TGTGCCAGCAGCTTAGCCGTACTCTACGAGCAGTACTTC. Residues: CASSLAVLYEQYF.